The TCR beta chain described here comes from a study of identical twins (dated by TCRdb to 2016 to 2017). Background on the whole study: TCR alpha and beta repertoires from monozygotic twins, unrelated adults of various ages and cord blood were deep-sequenced to test whether fetal clonotypes persist. Replicate twin experiments were performed at different times using different library preparation protocols to rule out contamination.

This clonotype has only a few counts. The target of this receptor is not known. Nothing much larger sits one base from this clone, and base qualities are not available. Every donor was a healthy Caucasian. Three pairs of female monozygotic twins, all aged roughly 18 to 30 years, made up the twin cohort. The RNA used for TCR libraries was isolated from peripheral blood mononuclear cells. Library construction relied on 5' RACE. Reads for this sample came from an Illumina HiSeq 2000. A universal primer binding site was introduced by template switching, and a unique molecular identifier was present in the final cDNA, enabling accurate counting of TCR cDNA molecules. Specific primers in the conserved constant-segment region were used to synthesize first-strand cDNA for the TCR alpha and beta chains. Each cDNA library was double barcoded, with a SMART-Mk sample barcode plus Illumina barcodes, to control for contamination. TruSeq adapter sequences, together with Illumina sample barcodes, were added in two successive PCR steps. Sequencing of the TCR alpha and beta cDNA libraries was done on the Illumina HiSeq platform using custom primers. The source study handled its data this way. Raw reads were processed with MiGEC to extract unique molecular identifiers, and MiXCR was used to determine CDR3 positions. For each individual, recombination models were inferred using an EM algorithm with the repgenHMM and IGoR tools. The analysis of shared clonotypes was done with the tcR package in R, with sharing normalized by the product of cloneset sizes. To study raw recombination free of thymic and clonal selection effects, out-of-frame nonproductive sequences were analyzed. The public reads were run again by TCRdb, first through fastp at Q25 and then through MiXCR, and only productive beta chains were kept. Every CDR3 protein is listed once, alongside the most common genes and DNA of its rows. What appears here as the V and J calls and clone size reflects TCRdb's work, not the paper's. Within this sample are about 660,000 distinct CDR3 sequences, with 8.6% of them counted one time only. The ten top clones hold approximately 0.94% of the sample.

Summary of the overall study and its limitations: Fewer insertions were carried by abundant cord blood beta clonotypes; a weaker similar trend was observed in young adult naive repertoires, while no such trend was observed in memory repertoires. A weaker excess of twin sharing was found in beta out-of-frame sequences because the signal-to-noise ratio was lowered by fewer shared sequences. Because the same donors could not be followed over many years, the conclusions relied on cross-sectional statistical analysis. Invariant T cells such as MAIT and iNKT could partly confound zero-insertion analyses, although diverse VJ usage argued against such confounding for most clonotypes. Compared with coincidental sharing between unrelated individuals, out-of-frame TCR alpha sequences shared between twins had an excess of sequences with low generation probability. In monozygotic twins, recombination models systematically underestimated out-of-frame TCR alpha sharing, but the models matched the sharing seen between unrelated individuals.

Its CDR3 holds 15 amino acids, cysteine through phenylalanine. The kept DNA is CDR3 alone, 45 bases in frame from the first base. From the germline V gene (reference sequence), CDR1 is SEHNR and CDR2 is FQNEAQ. V loses 4 bases at its end and J loses 9 bases; junction bases beyond the gene matches: 9. These data were also filed under a second study, of yellow fever vaccine responses in identical twins. The second study also describes: According to the authors, in identical twins the way T cells responded to vaccination appeared partly convergent and partly personalized. The study precisely tracked vaccine-responding T cell clones in identical twins.

This TCR came from a woman aged 18-30 years in good health. Sequenced input: PBMCs. Recombination connected TRBV7-9 to TRBJ2-1; TRBD1 matches 10 bases in the middle. CDR3 reads: CASSSDRGSFSEQFF. The nucleotide sequence reads as follows: TGTGCCAGCAGCTCGGACAGGGGGAGTTTTAGTGAGCAGTTCTTC.